The 10 T cell receptor beta chains below were found in one sample sequenced in a study of technical replicates of blood from a handful of donors (dated by TCRdb to about 2017). Library generation was performed with the immunoSEQ multiplex PCR assay. TCRdb limited this immuneACCESS table to in-frame rearrangements with V and J called. A share of clones is missing; checked studies link under half to unresolved V genes, and the rest is unexplained. This sample gives 50,000 or so clones in total; roughly 92% of them show up just once. In total, the top ten clones hold 3.9% of the sample. Input material: PBMCs. The receptors here all came from a human donor in good health. Some clones in this sample may be carry-over from other donors' samples.

This clone was picked up one time. CDR3 DNA: TGTGCCAGCAGCTTAAACCCCCCCGGGTCCTTCCTCACCGGGGAGCTGTTTTTT. Its protein product is CASSLNPPGSFLTGELFF. This rearrangement joins TRBV7-3 to TRBJ2-2; the D is unclear. Germline V gives CDR1 SGHTA, CDR2 FQGTGA. Trimming removed 1 base at V and 4 bases at J, with 19 bases between. CDR3 length: 18 amino acids.

The CDR3 protein is CASSPLAGKETQYF. The CDR3 DNA is TGTGCCAGCAGTCCTTTAGCGGGAAAAGAGACCCAGTACTTC. V gene TRBV6-5 combines with J gene TRBJ2-5; 8 bases fit TRBD2. The CDR3 extends over 14 amino acids. The V gene end was trimmed by 5 bases and the J gene end by 3 bases; junction bases not matched to a gene: 5. CDR1 and CDR2 from the germline V gene are MNHEY and SVGAGI.

V and J are TRBV19 and TRBJ2-3; maybe TRBD2 (5 bases). V dropped 1 base and J dropped 3 bases, with 11 bases sitting between them. CDR3 length equals 15 residues. Germline V gene data show CDR1 as LNHDA and CDR2 as SQIVND (reference sequence). This CDR3 reads CASSIVAGSTDTQYF. CDR3 coding DNA: TGTGCCAGTAGTATAGTTGCGGGTTCGACAGATACGCAGTATTTT.

Note on this clone: The sample has other DNA sequences that encode this CDR3 too. The V call is TRBV7-9, the J call TRBJ1-1; D may be TRBD1 (5 bases). The CDR3 totals 15 residues. Trimming pared 4 bases from V and 2 bases from J, leaving 14 bases between. Looked up from germline, CDR1 is SEHNR and CDR2 is FQNEAQ (reference sequence). CDR3 nucleotides: TGTGCCAGCAGCTCCCGGGGCGGGGAAAACACTGAAGCTTTCTTT. Translated, it gives CASSSRGGENTEAFF.

This clone showed up just once. The chain employs TRBV4-3 and TRBJ2-3; 11 bases fit TRBD2. After removal of 0 bases from V and 1 base from J, the junction contained 9 bases not matched to a gene. The V gene's germline CDR1 is LGHNA and CDR2 YSLEER. The CDR3 runs to 19 residues. The CDR3 DNA follows: TGCGCCAGCAGCCAAGATTTGTCTAGCGGGGGGAAGGGCACAGATACGCAGTATTTT. Its protein is CASSQDLSSGGKGTDTQYF.

The chain uses TRBV5-6 and TRBJ2-7, with unresolved D. Germline CDR1 is SGHDT and CDR2 is YYEEEE. The CDR3 totals 13 residues. V lost 0 bases to trimming and J lost 6 bases, with 10 bases between them. The CDR3: CASSLGPTSEQYF. In nucleotides, the CDR3 is TGTGCCAGCAGCTTGGGTCCTACGAGCGAGCAGTACTTC.

The chain employs TRBV13 and TRBJ2-7; tentative D call: TRBD1 (6 bases). From germline, CDR1 is PRHDT and CDR2 FYEKMQ (reference sequence). V was pared by 0 bases and J by 2 bases, with 11 bases between. The CDR3 spans 15 residues. This CDR3 is CASSLGTGITYEQYF. CDR3 nucleotides: TGTGCCAGCAGCTTAGGGACAGGTATAACCTACGAGCAGTACTTC. Variable domain in full (rest from reference TRBV13 and TRBJ2-7): AAGVIQSPRHLIKEKRETATLKCYPIPRHDTVYWYQQGPGQDPQFLISFYEKMQSDKGSIPDRFSAQQFSDYHSELNMSSLELGDSALYFCASSLGTGITYEQYFGPGTRLTVT.

In this sample, this clone turned up many times. The CDR3 protein is CATSRDLLQTEAFF. The CDR3 nucleotides are TGTGCCACCAGCAGAGATTTATTGCAGACTGAAGCTTTCTTT. The chain couples TRBV15 to TRBJ1-1; D gene ambiguous. Trimming pared 0 bases from V and 5 bases from J, leaving 10 bases between. From germline, CDR1 is LNHNV and CDR2 YYDKDF (reference sequence). The CDR3 is made up of 14 amino acids.

On this clone: A junction boundary mismatches the germline segment, possibly from a read error. The chain couples TRBV5-6 to TRBJ2-7; 8 bases agree with TRBD2. CDR3 length: 11 amino acids. Germline CDR1 is SGHDT and CDR2 is YYEEEE. The chain's CDR3 is CASRASGLPVF. The CDR3 DNA sequence: TGTGCCAGCAGAGCTAGCGGGCTCCCAGTCTTC.

This clone was observed once. The V call is TRBV6-5, the J call TRBJ1-1; D might be TRBD1 (6 bases). V lost 7 bases, J lost 11 bases, and 26 bases lay in between. Germline V gene data show CDR1 as MNHEY and CDR2 as SVGAGI. The CDR3 extends over 15 amino acids. DNA for the CDR3: TGTGCCAGCATTTCACCCCTGGGAGGGGGGGGGAATGCTTTCTTT. Its protein product is CASISPLGGGGNAFF.